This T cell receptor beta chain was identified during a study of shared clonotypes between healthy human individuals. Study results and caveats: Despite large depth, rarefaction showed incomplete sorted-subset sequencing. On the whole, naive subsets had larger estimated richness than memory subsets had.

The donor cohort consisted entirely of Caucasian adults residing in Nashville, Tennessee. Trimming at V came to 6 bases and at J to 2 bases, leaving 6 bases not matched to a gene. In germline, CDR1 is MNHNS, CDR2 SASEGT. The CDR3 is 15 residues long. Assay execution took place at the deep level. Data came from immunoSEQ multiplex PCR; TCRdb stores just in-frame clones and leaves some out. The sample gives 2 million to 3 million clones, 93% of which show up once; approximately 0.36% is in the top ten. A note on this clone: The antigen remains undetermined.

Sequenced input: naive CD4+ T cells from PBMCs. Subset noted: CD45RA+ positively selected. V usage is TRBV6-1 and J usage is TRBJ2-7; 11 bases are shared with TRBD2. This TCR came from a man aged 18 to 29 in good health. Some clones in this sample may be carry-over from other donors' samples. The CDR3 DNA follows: TGTGCCAGCAGCCAGACTAGCGGGACCCCCTACGAGCAGTACTTC. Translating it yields CASSQTSGTPYEQYF.